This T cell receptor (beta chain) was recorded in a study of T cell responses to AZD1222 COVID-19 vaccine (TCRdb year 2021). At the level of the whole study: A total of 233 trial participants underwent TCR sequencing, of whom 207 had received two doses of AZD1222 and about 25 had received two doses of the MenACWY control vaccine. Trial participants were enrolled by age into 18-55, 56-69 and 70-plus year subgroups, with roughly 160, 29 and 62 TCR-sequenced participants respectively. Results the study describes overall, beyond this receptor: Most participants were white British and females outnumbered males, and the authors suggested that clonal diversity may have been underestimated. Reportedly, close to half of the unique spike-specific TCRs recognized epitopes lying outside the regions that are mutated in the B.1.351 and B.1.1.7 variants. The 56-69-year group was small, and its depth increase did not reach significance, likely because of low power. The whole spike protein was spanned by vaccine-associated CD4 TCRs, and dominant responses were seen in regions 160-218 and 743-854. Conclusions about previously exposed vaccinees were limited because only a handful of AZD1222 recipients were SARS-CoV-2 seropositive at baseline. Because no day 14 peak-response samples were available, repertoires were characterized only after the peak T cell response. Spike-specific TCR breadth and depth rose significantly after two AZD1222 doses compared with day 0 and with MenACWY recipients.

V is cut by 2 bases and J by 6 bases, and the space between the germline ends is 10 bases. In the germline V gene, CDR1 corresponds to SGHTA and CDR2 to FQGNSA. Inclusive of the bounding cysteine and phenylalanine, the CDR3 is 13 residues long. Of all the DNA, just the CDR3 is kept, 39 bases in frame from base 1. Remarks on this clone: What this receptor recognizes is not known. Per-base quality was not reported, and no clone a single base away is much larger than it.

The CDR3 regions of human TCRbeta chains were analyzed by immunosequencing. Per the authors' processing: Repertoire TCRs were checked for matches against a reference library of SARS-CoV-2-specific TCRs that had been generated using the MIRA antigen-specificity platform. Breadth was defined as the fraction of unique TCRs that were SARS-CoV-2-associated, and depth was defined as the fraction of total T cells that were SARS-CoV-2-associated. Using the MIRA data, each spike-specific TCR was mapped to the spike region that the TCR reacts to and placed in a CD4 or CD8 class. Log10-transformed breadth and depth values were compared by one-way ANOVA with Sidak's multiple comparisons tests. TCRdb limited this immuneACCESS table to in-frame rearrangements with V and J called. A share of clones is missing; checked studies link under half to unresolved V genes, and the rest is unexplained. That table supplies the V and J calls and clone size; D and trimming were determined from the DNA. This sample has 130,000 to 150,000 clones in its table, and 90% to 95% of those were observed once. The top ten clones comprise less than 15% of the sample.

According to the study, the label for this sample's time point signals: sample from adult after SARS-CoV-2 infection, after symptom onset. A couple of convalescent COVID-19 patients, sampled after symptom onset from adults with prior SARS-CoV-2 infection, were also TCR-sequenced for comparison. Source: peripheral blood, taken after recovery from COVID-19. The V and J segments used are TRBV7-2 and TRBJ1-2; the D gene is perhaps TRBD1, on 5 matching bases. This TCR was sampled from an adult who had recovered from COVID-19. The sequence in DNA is TGTGCCAGCAGCTTACGGCGGGACGATGGCTACACCTTC. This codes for CASSLRRDDGYTF.